These 32 T cell receptor beta chains were sequenced from one sample in a study of blood T cell repertoires in COVID-19. Clones were sequenced by immunoSEQ multiplex PCR, and TCRdb holds only the in-frame ones, with some missing. This sample has around 150,000 clones, with around 85% found just once. The sequenced sample was peripheral blood. The origin of the receptors is a human donor with acute or convalescent COVID-19. The donor label of this sample is uncertain.

The chain joins TRBV4-1 to TRBJ2-7, with TRBD2 matching 13 bases. Germline-derived CDR1 and CDR2 are MGHRA and YSYEKL. The CDR3 is 16 amino acids. Trimming took 1 base from V and 9 from J; bases not matched to a gene: 9. The CDR3 nucleotides read TGCGCCAGCAGCCAAGCAACGGGACTAGCGGGATTCGGGCAGTACTTC. The encoded protein is CASSQATGLAGFGQYF.

This clone has just one count. The chain is built from TRBV30 and TRBJ2-2; 8 nucleotides align to TRBD1. This CDR3 contains 14 residues. Germline assignment: CDR1 GTSNPN and CDR2 SVGIG (reference sequence). J lost 7 bases, V lost 4 bases, and 8 bases had no gene match. CDR3 in amino acids: CAWTTAGGIGELFF. The CDR3 DNA follows: TGTGCCTGGACGACGGCAGGGGGCATCGGGGAGCTGTTTTTT.

This clone was counted once. The rearrangement links TRBV9 to TRBJ1-1; 7 bases match TRBD1. Unmatched junction bases numbered 6, after V lost 5 bases and J lost 2 bases. This CDR3 comprises 14 residues. Germline lookup yields CDR1 SGDLS and CDR2 YYNGEE. CDR3 DNA sequence: TGTGCCAGCAGAGCCCAGGGGGTTAACACTGAAGCTTTCTTT. It yields the protein CASRAQGVNTEAFF.

The V and J genes are TRBV4-3 and TRBJ1-2, with D unresolved. Trimming stripped 0 bases from V and 4 bases from J, with 6 bases between. Germline CDR1 reads LGHNA; CDR2 reads YSLEER. The CDR3 runs 13 residues. The DNA for the CDR3 is TGCGCCAGCAGCCAAGATGGACTCTATGGCTACACCTTC. This gives the protein CASSQDGLYGYTF.

The V call is TRBV28, the J call TRBJ1-1; D might be TRBD1 (5 bases). The CDR3 sequence is 12 residues long. V lost 6 bases to trimming and J lost 10 bases, with 15 bases between them. Per germline, CDR1 MDHEN and CDR2 SYDVKM. CDR3 residues: CASRATGPGAFF. In nucleotides, the CDR3 is TGTGCCAGCAGGGCCACAGGCCCTGGAGCTTTCTTT. The full variable domain, rest sourced from reference TRBV28 and TRBJ1-1, is DVKVTQSSRYLVKRTGEKVFLECVQDMDHENMFWYRQDPGLGLRLIYFSYDVKMKEKGDIPEGYSVSREKKERFSLILESASTNQTSMYLCASRATGPGAFFGQGTRLTVV.

This chain links TRBV20-1 with TRBJ1-4, with D uncertain. The CDR3 contains 11 residues. Germline CDR1 and CDR2: DFQATT and SNEGSKA (reference sequence). V dropped 6 bases and J dropped 6 bases, with 8 bases sitting between them. This CDR3 reads CSAHGYEKLFF. The CDR3 nucleotides are TGCAGTGCCCACGGGTATGAAAAACTGTTTTTT.

The chain joins TRBV6-5 to TRBJ1-6, with 8 bases fitting TRBD1. CDR3 length: 15 amino acids. The germline V gene has CDR1 MNHEY and CDR2 SVGAGI. J was trimmed by 7 bases and V by 6 bases; bases with no gene match: 8. The CDR3 DNA reads TGTGCCAGCAGACACTCGACAGGGGTAAATTCACCCCTCCACTTT. Translated, it gives CASRHSTGVNSPLHF.

The chain is built from TRBV27 and TRBJ2-1, with D perhaps TRBD1 (5 bases). The CDR3 extends over 14 amino acids. Looked up from germline, CDR1 is MNHEY and CDR2 is SMNVEV (reference sequence). V was trimmed by 6 bases and J by 7 bases, leaving 16 bases between them. CDR3 DNA sequence: TGTGCCAGCAGAAGGGGTAGGGTTGGGAATGAGCAGTTCTTC. It codes for CASRRGRVGNEQFF.

This clone was detected a few times. The V call is TRBV30, the J call TRBJ1-2, with unresolved D. Trimming stripped 1 base from V and 8 bases from J, with 17 bases between. The CDR3 runs to 14 residues. The germline gives CDR1 GTSNPN, CDR2 SVGIG (reference sequence). The CDR3 DNA is TGTGCCTGGAGTGGGGCTTCGGATTATAGGGGCTACACCTTC. Translation gives CAWSGASDYRGYTF.

This chain uses TRBV7-3 with TRBJ2-2; maybe TRBD2 (5 bases). V was clipped by 7 bases and J by 0 bases, with 6 bases between them. Germline CDR1 SGHTA, CDR2 FQGTGA. CDR3 length equals 13 residues. The DNA of the CDR3 is TGTGCCAGCAACGGGGCGAACACCGGGGAGCTGTTTTTT. It is translated as CASNGANTGELFF. Full variable domain (remainder filled in from reference TRBV7-3 and TRBJ2-2): GAGVSQTPSNKVTEKGKYVELRCDPISGHTALYWYRQSLGQGPEFLIYFQGTGAADDSGLPNDRFFAVRPEGSVSTLKIQRTERGDSAVYLCASNGANTGELFFGEGSRLTVL.

The table lists this clone with a few counts. The chain employs TRBV4-2 and TRBJ2-7; D possibly corresponds to TRBD2 (6 bases). Trimming pared 8 bases from V and 2 bases from J, leaving 13 bases between. The germline CDR1 and CDR2 sequences are LGHNA and YNFKEQ. The CDR3 is 13 amino acids. The CDR3 DNA reads TGTGCCAGCCGGTCTAGCGAAACCTACGAGCAGTACTTC. It is translated as CASRSSETYEQYF.

This clone was picked up one time. The CDR3 is CATSRGSTEAFF. CDR3 bases: TGTGCCACCAGCAGGGGGAGTACTGAAGCTTTCTTT. This chain connects TRBV15 to TRBJ1-1, with no clear D. Germline CDR1 is LNHNV and CDR2 is YYDKDF (reference sequence). This CDR3 has 12 amino acids. Trimming cost V 3 bases and J 5 bases, with 7 bases left between them.

This sequence joins TRBV7-3 and TRBJ1-5; D may be TRBD1 (6 bases). Trimming took off 4 bases at V and 1 base at J, with 8 bases between the two ends. There are 14 residues in the CDR3. Germline V lookup: CDR1 SGHTA, CDR2 FQGTGA. The CDR3 bases are TGTGCCAGCAGCTCCCAGGGGAGCAATCAGCCCCAGCATTTT. Amino acid sequence: CASSSQGSNQPQHF.

Only one count was recorded for this clone. The chain is built from TRBV7-3 and TRBJ2-3; TRBD2 agrees at 10 bases. Germline V gene sequence: CDR1 SGHTA, CDR2 FQGTGA. V dropped 4 bases and J dropped 0; count of bases not matched to a gene: 4. This CDR3 is 16 amino acids long. The CDR3 bases are TGTGCCAGCAGCTCCCTAGCGGGGGCAAGCACAGATACGCAGTATTTT. Residues: CASSSLAGASTDTQYF.

The chain combines TRBV18 with TRBJ2-3; D is unclear. The CDR3 sequence is 12 residues long. The germline gives CDR1 KGHSH, CDR2 LQKENI. The germline V and J ends were trimmed by 5 bases and 2 bases, with 5 bases remaining between them. CDR3 sequence: CASSGPTDTQYF. The CDR3 coding sequence is TGTGCCAGCTCAGGCCCCACAGATACGCAGTATTTT. Complete variable domain (other parts from reference TRBV18 and TRBJ2-3): NAGVMQNPRHLVRRRGQEARLRCSPMKGHSHVYWYRQLPEEGLKFMVYLQKENIIDESGMPKERFSAEFPKEGPSILRIQQVVRGDSAAYFCASSGPTDTQYFGPGTRLTVL.

The chain joins TRBV4-1 to TRBJ2-7; 8 nucleotides align to TRBD1. This CDR3 spans 16 amino acids. From germline, CDR1 is MGHRA and CDR2 YSYEKL. With V trimmed by 1 base and J by 3 bases, 8 bases remained unmatched. The CDR3: CASSQAVGTGIYEQYF. Here the CDR3 DNA reads TGCGCCAGCAGCCAAGCTGTAGGGACAGGCATCTACGAGCAGTACTTC.

V is TRBV19 and J is TRBJ1-1; TRBD1 aligns across 9 bases. The CDR3 is made up of 16 amino acids. Germline CDR1 reads LNHDA; CDR2 reads SQIVND (reference sequence). With V trimmed by 9 bases and J by 4 bases, 15 bases remained unmatched. In nucleotides, the CDR3 is TGTGCCAGCAGTCGTAGCCCGGGACAGGGAGGCACTGAAGCTTTCTTT. As protein: CASSRSPGQGGTEAFF.

The CDR3 DNA sequence: TGTGCCAGCTCACCACAGGGGGTGGATGGCTACACCTTC. It encodes CASSPQGVDGYTF. This chain links TRBV18 with TRBJ1-2; tentative D call: TRBD1 (6 bases). Germline CDR1 is KGHSH and CDR2 is LQKENI. There are 13 residues in the CDR3. Trimming took 1 base from V and 6 from J, leaving 9 bases between them.

The chain combines TRBV6-5 with TRBJ1-4; 8 positions match TRBD1. V lost 6 bases to trimming and J lost 7 bases; unmatched junction nucleotides: 7. The germline CDR1 and CDR2 sequences are MNHEY and SVGAGI. CDR3 length equals 14 residues. CDR3 nucleotides: TGTGCCAGCAGAAATCAGGGGGCTTTTGAAAAACTGTTTTTT. It specifies CASRNQGAFEKLFF.

This chain joins TRBV19 and TRBJ1-3; D perhaps matches TRBD1 (6 bases). V was trimmed by 5 bases and J by 0 bases, leaving 8 bases between them. CDR1 and CDR2 (germline): LNHDA, SQIVND (reference sequence). The CDR3 loop spans 14 amino acids. DNA for the CDR3: TGTGCCAGTAGTGAACAGGGCTCTGGAAACACCATATATTTT. This gives the protein CASSEQGSGNTIYF.

This chain uses TRBV27 with TRBJ1-4; 8 nucleotides agree with TRBD1. The CDR3 runs 14 residues. The J segment lost 7 bases and the V segment lost 3 bases, leaving 4 bases of the junction unmatched. Germline CDR1 and CDR2: MNHEY and SMNVEV (reference sequence). CDR3 sequence reads: CASSFDRGGEKLFF. Here the CDR3 DNA reads TGTGCCAGCAGTTTTGACAGGGGCGGTGAAAAACTGTTTTTT.

This chain uses TRBV12-3 or TRBV12-4 with TRBJ1-2, with D possibly TRBD1 on 5 matching bases. The CDR3 is 13 residues long. V was clipped by 3 bases and J by 1 base, with 6 bases between them. The CDR3 reads CASSLDNNYGYTF. The CDR3 DNA is TGTGCCAGCAGTTTGGACAATAACTATGGCTACACCTTC.

The chain links TRBV20-1 to TRBJ1-2; 7 bases match TRBD1. From germline, CDR1 is DFQATT and CDR2 SNEGSKA (reference sequence). This CDR3 has 12 amino acids. The J segment lost 8 bases and the V segment lost 3 bases, leaving 6 bases of the junction unmatched. The DNA of the CDR3 is TGCAGTGCTAGTCAGGGGGTCAACGGCTACACCTTC. It codes for CSASQGVNGYTF.

The CDR3 DNA follows: TGTGCCAGCAGCTCCGGACAGGGGGCATACAATGAGCAGTTCTTC. It encodes CASSSGQGAYNEQFF. V usage is TRBV6-5 and J usage is TRBJ2-1; the match to TRBD1 covers 11 bases. The V gene end was trimmed by 6 bases and the J gene end by 4 bases; junction bases not matched to a gene: 5. CDR1 is MNHEY and CDR2 is SVGAGI in the germline V gene. The CDR3 covers 15 residues.

The chain uses TRBV18 and TRBJ1-1, with 10 bases fitting TRBD1. Germline CDR1 and CDR2: KGHSH and LQKENI. The CDR3 has 14 amino acids. V gave up 4 bases and J gave up 6 bases; unmatched junction bases: 5. The CDR3 nucleotides read TGTGCCAGCTCACAAGACAGGGGGCTCGCTGAAGCTTTCTTT. Translating it yields CASSQDRGLAEAFF.

The chain links TRBV11-2 to TRBJ2-2; D is uncertain. The CDR3 loop spans 14 amino acids. CDR1 and CDR2 (germline): SGHAT, FQNNGV. V was trimmed by 0 bases and J by 2 bases, leaving 4 bases between them. CDR3 coding DNA: TGTGCCAGCAGCTTAGATATAAACACCGGGGAGCTGTTTTTT. This translates into CASSLDINTGELFF.

This clone was picked up a small number of times. This chain joins TRBV29-1 and TRBJ1-1, with unresolved D. CDR1 is SQVTM and CDR2 is ANQGSEA in the germline V gene. The ends were cut back, 7 bases at V and 5 bases at J, with 11 bases in the middle. The length of the CDR3 is 11 residues. CDR3 sequence reads: CSGAVFTEAFF. In nucleotides, the CDR3 is TGCAGCGGCGCTGTTTTTACTGAAGCTTTCTTT.

The chain is built from TRBV6-6 and TRBJ1-1; D is uncertain. The germline CDR1 and CDR2 sequences are MNHNY and SVGAGI (reference sequence). V lost 8 bases and J lost 0, with 7 bases in between. The CDR3 loop spans 12 amino acids. The CDR3 region is CASLMMNTEAFF. CDR3 coding DNA: TGTGCCAGCCTAATGATGAACACTGAAGCTTTCTTT.

This chain links TRBV7-3 with TRBJ1-1; 9 bases align to TRBD1. V was clipped by 5 bases and J by 3 bases; unmatched bases: 1. Germline-derived CDR1 and CDR2 are SGHTA and FQGTGA. This CDR3 spans 13 amino acids. Here the CDR3 DNA reads TGTGCCAGCAGCCGGGACAGGGACACTGAAGCTTTCTTT. It translates to CASSRDRDTEAFF.

On this clone: The identical CDR3 is also encoded by other nucleotide sequences in the sample. J is TRBJ1-1 and V is TRBV9, with 8 bases identical to TRBD1. The CDR3 has 14 amino acids. Losses at the gene ends were 2 bases for V and 1 base for J; bases not matched to a gene: 1. From germline, CDR1 is SGDLS and CDR2 YYNGEE. CDR3 protein: CASSVTGGNTEAFF. CDR3 in DNA: TGTGCCAGCAGCGTTACAGGGGGGAACACTGAAGCTTTCTTT.

The V and J genes are TRBV10-2 and TRBJ1-5; TRBD1 agrees at 8 bases. V dropped 10 bases and J dropped 7; count of bases not matched to a gene: 9. Germline CDR1 is WSHSY and CDR2 is SAAADI. The CDR3 covers 13 residues. CDR3 sequence (DNA): TGCGCCACCATTGACAGGGGACGACAGCCCCAGCATTTT. This translates into CATIDRGRQPQHF.

The J gene is TRBJ2-7, the V gene TRBV13; D is perhaps TRBD2 (6 bases). Germline lookup yields CDR1 PRHDT and CDR2 FYEKMQ (reference sequence). The CDR3 extends over 15 amino acids. V lost 2 bases to trimming and J lost 1 base, with 12 bases between them. The DNA for the CDR3 is TGTGCCAGCAGCTTACTCGCGGGGCCTTCCTACGAGCAGTACTTC. It translates to CASSLLAGPSYEQYF. Based on the CDR3 plus reference TRBV13 and TRBJ2-7, the full variable domain is AAGVIQSPRHLIKEKRETATLKCYPIPRHDTVYWYQQGPGQDPQFLISFYEKMQSDKGSIPDRFSAQQFSDYHSELNMSSLELGDSALYFCASSLLAGPSYEQYFGPGTRLTVT.